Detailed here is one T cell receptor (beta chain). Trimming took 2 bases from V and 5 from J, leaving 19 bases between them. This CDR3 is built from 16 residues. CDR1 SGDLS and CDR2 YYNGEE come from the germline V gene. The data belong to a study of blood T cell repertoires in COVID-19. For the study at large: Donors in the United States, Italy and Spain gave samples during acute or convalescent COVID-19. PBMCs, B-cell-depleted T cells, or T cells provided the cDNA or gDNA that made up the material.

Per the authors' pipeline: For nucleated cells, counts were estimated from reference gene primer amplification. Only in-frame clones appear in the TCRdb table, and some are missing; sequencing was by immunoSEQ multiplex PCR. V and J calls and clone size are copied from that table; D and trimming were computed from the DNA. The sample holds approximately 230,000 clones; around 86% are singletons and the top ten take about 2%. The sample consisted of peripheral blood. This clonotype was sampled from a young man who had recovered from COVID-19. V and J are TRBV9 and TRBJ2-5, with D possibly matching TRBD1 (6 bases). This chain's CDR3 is CASSVGLGHALETQYF. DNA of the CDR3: TGTGCCAGCAGCGTCGGACTGGGACACGCGCTGGAGACCCAGTACTTC.